This T cell receptor (beta chain) stems from a study of T cells after posttransplantation cyclophosphamide. Whole-study results and caveats: Later post-transplant blood repertoires were often dominated by donor CD8+ memory clones. TRB overlap between skin or GI tissue T cells and blood was limited. TRB clonality was highly associated with recipient CMV seropositivity and reactivation.

Sequencing was performed with immunoSEQ multiplex PCR; in TCRdb, only in-frame clones are kept and a portion is missing. This repertoire holds some 40,000 clones, and none appear only once. On the day of bone marrow donation, the related graft donor provided peripheral blood. This clone has at least ten counts. Antigen: not known. Trimming cost V 0 bases and J 7 bases; bases outside gene matches: 11. This CDR3 has 16 residues. Germline V lookup: CDR1 MGHRA, CDR2 YSYEKL. The sequenced sample consisted of PBMCs. The rearrangement joins TRBV4-1 to TRBJ1-2; 7 bases match TRBD1. The TCR sequence derives from a man aged 25 to 40 in good health and a related stem cell transplant donor. DNA for the CDR3: TGCGCCAGCAGCCAAGACCGGGGACAGCGGCTTGCTGGCTACACCTTC. Its protein is CASSQDRGQRLAGYTF.